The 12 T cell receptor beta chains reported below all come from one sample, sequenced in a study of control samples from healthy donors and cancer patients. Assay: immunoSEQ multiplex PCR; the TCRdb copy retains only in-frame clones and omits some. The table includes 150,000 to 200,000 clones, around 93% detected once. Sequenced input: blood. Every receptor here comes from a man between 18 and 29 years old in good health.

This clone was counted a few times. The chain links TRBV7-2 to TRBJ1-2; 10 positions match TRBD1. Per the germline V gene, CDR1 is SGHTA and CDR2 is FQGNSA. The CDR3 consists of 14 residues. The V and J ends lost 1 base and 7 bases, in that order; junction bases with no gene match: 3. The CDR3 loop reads CASSLVGQGGGYTF. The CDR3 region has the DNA TGTGCCAGCAGCTTAGTCGGACAGGGGGGTGGCTACACCTTC.

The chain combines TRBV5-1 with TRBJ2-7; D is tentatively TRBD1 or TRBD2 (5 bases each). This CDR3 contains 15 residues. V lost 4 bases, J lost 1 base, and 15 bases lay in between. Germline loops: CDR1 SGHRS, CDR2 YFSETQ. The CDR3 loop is CASSVSWGPSYEQYF. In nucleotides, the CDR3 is TGCGCCAGCAGCGTAAGTTGGGGACCTTCCTACGAGCAGTACTTC.

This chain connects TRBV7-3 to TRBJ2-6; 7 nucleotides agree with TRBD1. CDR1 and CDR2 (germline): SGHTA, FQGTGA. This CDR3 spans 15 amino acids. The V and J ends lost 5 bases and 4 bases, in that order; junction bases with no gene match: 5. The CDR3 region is CASSLQGNGANVLTF. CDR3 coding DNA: TGTGCCAGCAGCCTACAGGGGAACGGGGCCAACGTCCTGACTTTC.

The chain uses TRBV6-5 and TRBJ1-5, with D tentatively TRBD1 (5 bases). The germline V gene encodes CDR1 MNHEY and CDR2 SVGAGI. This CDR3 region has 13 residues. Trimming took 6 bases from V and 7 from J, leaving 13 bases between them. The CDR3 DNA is TGTGCCAGCAGCTTCGACGGGGGGCAGCCCCAGCATTTT. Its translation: CASSFDGGQPQHF.

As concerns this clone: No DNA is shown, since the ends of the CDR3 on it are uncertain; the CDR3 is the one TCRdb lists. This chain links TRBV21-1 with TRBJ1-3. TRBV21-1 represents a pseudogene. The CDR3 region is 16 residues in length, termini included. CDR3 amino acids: CASSKALWGSGNTIYF.

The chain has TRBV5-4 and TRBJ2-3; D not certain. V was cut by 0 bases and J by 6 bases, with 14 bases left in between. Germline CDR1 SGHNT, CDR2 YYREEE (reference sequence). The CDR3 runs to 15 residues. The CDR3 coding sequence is TGTGCCAGCAGCTTGGAGGTTACCCTGGCCGATACGCAGTATTTT. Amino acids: CASSLEVTLADTQYF.

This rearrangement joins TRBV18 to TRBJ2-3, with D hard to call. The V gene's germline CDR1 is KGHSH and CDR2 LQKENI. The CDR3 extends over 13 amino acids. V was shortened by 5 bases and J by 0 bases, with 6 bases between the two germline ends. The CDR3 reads CASSFSSTDTQYF. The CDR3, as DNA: TGTGCCAGCTCATTTTCAAGCACAGATACGCAGTATTTT. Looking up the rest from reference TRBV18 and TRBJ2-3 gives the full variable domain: NAGVMQNPRHLVRRRGQEARLRCSPMKGHSHVYWYRQLPEEGLKFMVYLQKENIIDESGMPKERFSAEFPKEGPSILRIQQVVRGDSAAYFCASSFSSTDTQYFGPGTRLTVL.

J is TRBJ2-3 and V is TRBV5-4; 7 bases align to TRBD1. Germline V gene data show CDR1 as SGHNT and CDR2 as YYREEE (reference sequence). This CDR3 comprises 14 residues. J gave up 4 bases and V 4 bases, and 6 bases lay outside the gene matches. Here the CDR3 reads CASSLRTGPDTQYF. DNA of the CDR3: TGTGCCAGCAGCCTACGGACAGGACCAGATACGCAGTATTTT.

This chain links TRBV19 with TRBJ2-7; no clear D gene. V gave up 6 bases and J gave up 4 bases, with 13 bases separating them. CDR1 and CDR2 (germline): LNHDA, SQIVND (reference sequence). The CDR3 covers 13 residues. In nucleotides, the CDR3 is TGTGCCAGTAGAGATCTTCTGGGTTACGAGCAGTACTTC. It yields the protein CASRDLLGYEQYF.

The CDR3: CASSLGGDGEQFF. CDR3 DNA sequence: TGTGCCAGCAGCCTGGGAGGGGATGGTGAGCAGTTCTTC. V and J are TRBV11-3 and TRBJ2-1; 7 positions match TRBD2. V lost 5 bases and J lost 9; bases outside the gene matches: 7. The CDR3 is 13 residues long. Germline CDR1 reads SGHNT; CDR2 reads YENEEA.

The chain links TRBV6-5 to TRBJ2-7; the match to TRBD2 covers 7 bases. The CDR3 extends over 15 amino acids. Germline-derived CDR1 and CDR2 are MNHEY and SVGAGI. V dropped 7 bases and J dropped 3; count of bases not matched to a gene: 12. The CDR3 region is CASTQRQGGGYEQYF. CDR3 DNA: TGTGCCAGCACTCAACGGCAGGGCGGGGGCTACGAGCAGTACTTC.

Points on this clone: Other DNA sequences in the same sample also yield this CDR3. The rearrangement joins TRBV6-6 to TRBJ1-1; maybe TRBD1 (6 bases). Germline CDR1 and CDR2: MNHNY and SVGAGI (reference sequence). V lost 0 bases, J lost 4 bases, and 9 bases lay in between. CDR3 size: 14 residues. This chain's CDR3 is CASSYSGGGTEAFF. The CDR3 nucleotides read TGTGCCAGCAGTTACTCAGGGGGGGGCACTGAAGCTTTCTTT.